The rows below give T cell receptor beta chains drawn from one sample of a study of cytomegalovirus exposure and HLA in healthy donors. Measured with immunoSEQ multiplex PCR; TCRdb has only the in-frame clones, and not every one. The sample contains under 200,000 clones, roughly 75% of which appear only once. Sequencing input: PBMCs. These receptors all stem from a middle-aged woman in good health and CMV-seropositive. Each CDR3 is given with its conserved first and last residue. The D gene is left open where the match is weak. A clone size is listed for some rows: how often the clone was seen (once, few, many), or a class if it is expanded.

D: TRBD1
V: TRBV6-4
size: few
J: TRBJ2-2
DNA: TGTGCCAGCAGTGAGGGGACAGGGGGCACCGGGGAGCTGTTTTTT
CDR3: CASSEGTGGTGELFF

D: NA
V: TRBV4-1
size: NA
J: TRBJ2-7
DNA: TGCGCCAGCAGCCAAGACCCCGCCGGTTTGGACTCGAGCTCCTACGAGCAGTACTTC
CDR3: CASSQDPAGLDSSSYEQYF

D: NA
V: TRBV7-2
size: few
J: TRBJ2-1
DNA: TGTGCCAGCAGCGCCCTAGCGAACTCCTACAATGAGCAGTTCTTC
CDR3: CASSALANSYNEQFF

D: NA
V: TRBV27
size: NA
J: TRBJ2-5
DNA: TGTGCCAGCAGTTTAAGGAGTCAAGAGACCCAGTACTTC
CDR3: CASSLRSQETQYF

D: TRBD1
V: TRBV28
size: NA
J: TRBJ1-2
DNA: TGTGCCAGCAGTTCCCCGAGACGGACAGGGGGCTTCTATGGCTACACCTTC
CDR3: CASSSPRRTGGFYGYTF

D: NA
V: TRBV27
size: NA
J: TRBJ1-2
DNA: TGTGCCAGCAGTCCCCGCGTCTCTGTATATGGCTACACCTTC
CDR3: CASSPRVSVYGYTF

D: TRBD1
V: TRBV9
size: NA
J: TRBJ2-7
DNA: TGTGCCAGCAGCGTGACAGGGACCTCCTACGAGCAGTACTTC
CDR3: CASSVTGTSYEQYF

D: TRBD1
V: TRBV5-1
size: NA
J: TRBJ2-1
DNA: TGCGCCAGCAGCCAGGACAGGGGGACGGGGAATGAGCAGTTCTTC
CDR3: CASSQDRGTGNEQFF

D: NA
V: TRBV7-9
size: NA
J: TRBJ1-1
DNA: TGTGCCAGCAGCTCTTCTCCCGGGAACACTGAAGCTTTCTTT
CDR3: CASSSSPGNTEAFF

D: NA
V: TRBV9
size: NA
J: TRBJ2-5
DNA: TGTGCCAGCAGCGTAGGAGCGGGCAATTCCCAAGAGACCCAGTACTTC
CDR3: CASSVGAGNSQETQYF

D: NA
V: TRBV6-1
size: NA
J: TRBJ2-5
DNA: TGTGCCAGCAGCCCAGGGTATCAAGAGACCCAGTACTTC
CDR3: CASSPGYQETQYF

D: NA
V: TRBV11-3
size: NA
J: TRBJ1-1
DNA: TGTGCCAGCAGCCGTGACAGGAACACTGAAGCTTTCTTT
CDR3: CASSRDRNTEAFF

D: TRBD2
V: TRBV14
size: once
J: TRBJ2-1
DNA: TGTGCCAGCAGCCAAAAGACTAGCGGCTACAATGAGCAGTTCTTC
CDR3: CASSQKTSGYNEQFF

D: TRBD1
V: TRBV7-9
size: few
J: TRBJ2-7
DNA: TGTGCCAGCAGCTTGCTAGACAGGGGGCGGCGCGAGCAGTACTTC
CDR3: CASSLLDRGRREQYF

D: TRBD2
V: TRBV14
size: NA
J: TRBJ2-7
DNA: TGTGCCAGCAGCCGATCCCCGGGGGGGACCTACGAGCAGTACTTC
CDR3: CASSRSPGGTYEQYF

D: TRBD1
V: TRBV6-5
size: NA
J: TRBJ1-1
DNA: TGTGCCAGCAGGGGTCAGGGGGCCGGTGAAGCTTTCTTT
CDR3: CASRGQGAGEAFF

D: TRBD2
V: TRBV9
size: few
J: TRBJ2-3
DNA: TGTGCCAGCAGCGCCCGACTAGCGGGGAGGGATACGCAGTATTTT
CDR3: CASSARLAGRDTQYF

D: TRBD2
V: TRBV7-2
size: NA
J: TRBJ2-5
DNA: TGTGCCAGCAGCTTAGGGCGTATGGGGCTAGCGGGAGGGCAAGAGACCCAGTACTTC
CDR3: CASSLGRMGLAGGQETQYF

D: NA
V: TRBV15
size: NA
J: TRBJ1-2
DNA: TGTGCCACCAGCAGAGACAGGGGATGTAGCTACACCTTC
CDR3: CATSRDRGCSYTF

D: TRBD2
V: TRBV10-3
size: NA
J: TRBJ2-2
DNA: TGTGCCATCAGTGGAGCGGGGGACACCGGGGAGCTGTTTTTT
CDR3: CAISGAGDTGELFF

D: NA
V: TRBV28
size: NA
J: TRBJ2-1
DNA: TGTGCCAGCAGTTTGATGGGGGCGCATTATAATGAGCAGTTCTTC
CDR3: CASSLMGAHYNEQFF

D: NA
V: TRBV5-1
size: NA
J: TRBJ1-2
DNA: TGCGCCAGCAGCTTAACTGACAGGACCTATGGCTACACCTTC
CDR3: CASSLTDRTYGYTF

D: NA
V: TRBV5-4
size: few
J: TRBJ1-1
DNA: TGTGCCAGCAGTACAATGAACACTGAAGCTTTCTTT
CDR3: CASSTMNTEAFF

D: NA
V: TRBV7-2
size: NA
J: TRBJ2-7
DNA: TGTGCCAGCAGCGGACTGAACGAGCAGTACTTC
CDR3: CASSGLNEQYF

D: NA
V: TRBV19
size: NA
J: TRBJ1-5
DNA: TGTGCCAGTAGTATCTATCCACGGAGGAGAAGCAATCAGCCCCAGCATTTT
CDR3: CASSIYPRRRSNQPQHF

D: NA
V: TRBV11-2
size: NA
J: TRBJ2-2
DNA: TGTGCCAGCAGCTTAGGAAGGACTACTAACACCGGGGAGCTGTTTTTT
CDR3: CASSLGRTTNTGELFF

D: NA
V: TRBV28
size: NA
J: TRBJ2-1
DNA: TGTGCCATCAAAGGGGGGCGGGAGATTAATGAGCAGTTCTTC
CDR3: CAIKGGREINEQFF

D: NA
V: TRBV18
size: once
J: TRBJ2-3
DNA: TGTGCCAGCTCATGGACTCATAGCACAGATACGCAGTATTTT
CDR3: CASSWTHSTDTQYF

D: NA
V: TRBV28
size: NA
J: TRBJ1-2
DNA: TGTGCCAGCAGTTCCCCTGGGGGCATTAACTATGGCTACACCTTC
CDR3: CASSSPGGINYGYTF

D: NA
V: TRBV6-5
size: NA
J: TRBJ1-4
DNA: TGTGCCAGCGCAGGGGAGGGTGACGAAAAACTGTTTTTT
CDR3: CASAGEGDEKLFF

D: TRBD2
V: TRBV5-1
size: NA
J: TRBJ2-7
DNA: TGCGCCAGCAGCCCCTTTAGCGGGAGTGCGTACGAGCAGTACTTC
CDR3: CASSPFSGSAYEQYF

D: TRBD1
V: TRBV11-3
size: NA
J: TRBJ2-7
DNA: TGTGCCAGCAGCAAAGACAGGGTAGGGTTCTACGAGCAGTACTTC
CDR3: CASSKDRVGFYEQYF

D: TRBD1
V: TRBV18
size: NA
J: TRBJ2-1
DNA: TGTGCCAGCTCACCACCCGGGACAGACATGCTCAATGAGCAGTTCTTC
CDR3: CASSPPGTDMLNEQFF

D: TRBD2
V: TRBV5-4
size: NA
J: TRBJ2-1
DNA: TGTGCCAGCAGCCTAGCGGTCTCCTACAATGAGCAGTTCTTC
CDR3: CASSLAVSYNEQFF

D: TRBD2
V: TRBV5-1
size: NA
J: TRBJ2-5
DNA: TGCGCCAGCAGCTTGGGGAGTAGCGGGACTATCTCCGCTGAGACCCAGTACTTC
CDR3: CASSLGSSGTISAETQYF

D: TRBD1
V: TRBV7-6
size: NA
J: TRBJ1-2
DNA: TGTGCCAGCAGCTTAGTTGGGGGGAACCGGGACAGCGACTATGGCTACACCTTC
CDR3: CASSLVGGNRDSDYGYTF

D: NA
V: TRBV16
size: NA
J: TRBJ2-7
DNA: TGTGCCAGCAGCCCGCTGGCCCTCTACGAGCAGTACTTC
CDR3: CASSPLALYEQYF

D: NA
V: TRBV13
size: once
J: TRBJ2-2
DNA: TGTGCCAGCAGCCCCGATTTATTTACACTAAACACCGGGGAGCTGTTTTTT
CDR3: CASSPDLFTLNTGELFF

D: TRBD1
V: TRBV27
size: NA
J: TRBJ1-2
DNA: TGTGCCAGCAGTTTACGAACCTACACGACAGGGGGCGGTTCGTATGGCTACACCTTC
CDR3: CASSLRTYTTGGGSYGYTF

D: TRBD2
V: TRBV19
size: NA
J: TRBJ2-2
DNA: TGTGCCAGTAGTATAGATCGCCTAGCGGGAGAACCCGGGGAGCTGTTTTTT
CDR3: CASSIDRLAGEPGELFF

D: NA
V: TRBV28
size: once
J: TRBJ2-1
DNA: TGTGCCAGCAGTCCCCAGGGGAGTGGATGGAATGAGCAGTTCTTC
CDR3: CASSPQGSGWNEQFF

D: NA
V: TRBV6-1
size: NA
J: TRBJ2-1
DNA: TGTGCCAGCAGTGGTGTTCAGGTCGAGCAGTTCTTC
CDR3: CASSGVQVEQFF

D: NA
V: TRBV5-6
size: NA
J: TRBJ1-2
DNA: TGTGCCAGCAGCTTCGATCAGGGATTGAATGGCTACACCTTC
CDR3: CASSFDQGLNGYTF

D: TRBD1
V: TRBV11-2
size: once
J: TRBJ1-1
DNA: TGTGCCAGCAGCTTTTACAGGGGAAACACTGAAGCTTTCTTT
CDR3: CASSFYRGNTEAFF

D: NA
V: TRBV28
size: few
J: TRBJ2-7
DNA: TGTGCCAGCAGCTCACAGCCCCTGGGTTCCTACGAGCAGTACTTC
CDR3: CASSSQPLGSYEQYF

D: NA
V: TRBV18
size: NA
J: TRBJ1-4
DNA: TGTGCCAGCTCACCGGAGGACAGTATAAGGGAAAAACTGTTTTTT
CDR3: CASSPEDSIREKLFF

D: NA
V: TRBV25-1
size: NA
J: TRBJ1-1
DNA: TGTGCCAGCAGGGACAGTTGGGACACTGAAGCTTTCTTT
CDR3: CASRDSWDTEAFF

D: TRBD2
V: TRBV28
size: NA
J: TRBJ2-3
DNA: TGTGCCAGCAGTTTTACGACTAGCGGGAGGGCGCGCACAGATACGCAGTATTTT
CDR3: CASSFTTSGRARTDTQYF